This T cell receptor beta chain was captured in a study of cytotoxic CD8 clonotypes in ibrutinib-treated CLL. Study-wide context: Over 10 relapsed/refractory, roughly 15 treatment-naive; fewer than 18 IGHV unmutated. Overall, 25 or so responses were partial and 2 complete; following median approximately 65 months, about 15 patients stayed remitted and approximately 12 progressed.

Study-wide points: Patients had baseline clonality above age-matched healthy donors, and this clonality moved with circulating CD8+ T-cell counts.

This CDR3 contains 14 residues. CDR1 is SGHVS and CDR2 is FQNEAQ in the germline V gene. V shed 5 bases, J shed 5 bases, and the junction held 6 bases outside the gene matches. A few counts support this clone. What it binds is unknown. The method was immunoSEQ multiplex PCR; TCRdb's version includes in-frame clones alone and lacks a portion of them. This table holds 250,000 to 350,000 clones, 65% to 85% found once. This material consisted of PBMCs, taken at disease progression, from a patient treated with ibrutinib. The chain has TRBV7-8 and TRBJ2-7; TRBD1 aligns across 10 bases. This TCR came from a human donor with chronic lymphocytic leukemia. The CDR3 DNA is TGTGCCAGCAGCCTGAGGACAGGGGGACACGAGCAGTACTTC. This gives the protein CASSLRTGGHEQYF.